A selection of T cell receptor beta chains follows, all from one sample in a study of T cell changes during pregnancy in multiple sclerosis. Only in-frame clones appear in the TCRdb table, and some are missing; sequencing was by immunoSEQ multiplex PCR. The data contain tens of thousands of clones, roughly 90% of them seen just once; the ten biggest clones take up just over 3%. The sequences come from CD8+ T cells from peripheral blood mononuclear cells, collected before pregnancy. All receptors come from a female donor with multiple sclerosis, enrolled in a pregnancy study. Both conserved end residues are part of each CDR3. D genes are given only for firm matches. The size field is filled for only some rows; it gives once, few, many or a size class.

size	D	V	J	DNA	CDR3
NA	NA	TRBV5-6	TRBJ2-3	TGTGCCAGCAGCATTCTAACCCAGGGGAGCACAGATACGCAGTATTTT	CASSILTQGSTDTQYF
NA	NA	TRBV4-3	TRBJ2-2	TGCGCCAGCAGCCAAATTCGAGGCGGGGGCCCCACCGGGGAGCTGTTTTTT	CASSQIRGGGPTGELFF
once	NA	TRBV9	TRBJ2-5	TGTGCCAGCAGCGTAGGCGGTGGGGCCCAAGAGACCCAGTACTTC	CASSVGGGAQETQYF
NA	NA	TRBV15	TRBJ2-5	TGTGCCACCAGCAGAGATATGGAGACCCAGTACTTC	CATSRDMETQYF
NA	TRBD2	TRBV19	TRBJ2-7	TGTGCCAGTAGTATAAAAGATAGCGGGGGCTACGAGCAGTACTTC	CASSIKDSGGYEQYF
NA	NA	TRBV19	TRBJ2-5	TGTGCCAGTAGTATAGGGGGAGGGACCCAGTACTTC	CASSIGGGTQYF
NA	NA	TRBV4-1	TRBJ2-1	TGCGCCAGCAGCCAAGATGCGGCGGGGCAGTTCTTC	CASSQDAAGQFF
NA	NA	TRBV29-1	TRBJ2-7	TGCAGCGTTGTGCCGCCGGACAACGAGCAGTACTTC	CSVVPPDNEQYF
NA	NA	TRBV6-5	TRBJ1-1	TGTGCCAGCAGTTACGGGGGGTTGCACACTGAAGCTTTCTTT	CASSYGGLHTEAFF
once	NA	TRBV7-3	TRBJ1-1	TGTGCCAGCAGCCCAACCTCAACGAGTACTGAAGCTTTCTTT	CASSPTSTSTEAFF
NA	NA	TRBV4-3	TRBJ2-3	TGCGCCAGCAGCCAAGATTTTCGTCTTACAGATACGCAGTATTTT	CASSQDFRLTDTQYF
NA	NA	TRBV19	TRBJ1-1	TGTGCCAGTAGTATAGGGCAGGGGAATGAAGCTTTCTTT	CASSIGQGNEAFF
NA	TRBD2	TRBV27	TRBJ2-1	TGTGCCAGCAGTTCGGGACTAGCGGAAGTTGAGCAGTTCTTC	CASSSGLAEVEQFF
NA	NA	TRBV13	TRBJ1-5	TGTGCCAGCAGCTTAGGACAGGGTAATCAGCCCCAGCATTTT	CASSLGQGNQPQHF
NA	TRBD2	TRBV5-1	TRBJ2-3	TGCGCCAGCAGCTTGGAGGGGACTAGCGGGGGTTCTAGCACAGATACGCAGTATTTT	CASSLEGTSGGSSTDTQYF
NA	TRBD2	TRBV27	TRBJ2-2	TGTGCCAGCAGCTTCGGGGGGTACGGGGAGCTGTTTTTT	CASSFGGYGELFF